This paragraph reports one T cell receptor (beta chain). Generated by immunoSEQ multiplex PCR, the TCRdb table keeps only in-frame clones and is missing some. Of approximately 700 clones listed, more than 20% are singletons. The sample is drawn from a study of T cells in localized non-small cell lung cancer. CDR3 size: 17 residues. The germline CDR1 and CDR2 sequences are SGDLS and YYNGEE. Deletions cut 3 bases from V and 2 bases from J, with 19 bases between. The source was normal lung tissue next to the tumor, collected before any cancer treatment. The V call is TRBV9, the J call TRBJ2-3; D remains unclear. The TCR originated in a woman between 35 and 70 years old with stage I squamous cell lung carcinoma. CDR3 DNA: TGTGCCAGCAGCGCCGTAGACTCGATCCGATTCACAGATACGCAGTATTTT. Amino acids: CASSAVDSIRFTDTQYF.